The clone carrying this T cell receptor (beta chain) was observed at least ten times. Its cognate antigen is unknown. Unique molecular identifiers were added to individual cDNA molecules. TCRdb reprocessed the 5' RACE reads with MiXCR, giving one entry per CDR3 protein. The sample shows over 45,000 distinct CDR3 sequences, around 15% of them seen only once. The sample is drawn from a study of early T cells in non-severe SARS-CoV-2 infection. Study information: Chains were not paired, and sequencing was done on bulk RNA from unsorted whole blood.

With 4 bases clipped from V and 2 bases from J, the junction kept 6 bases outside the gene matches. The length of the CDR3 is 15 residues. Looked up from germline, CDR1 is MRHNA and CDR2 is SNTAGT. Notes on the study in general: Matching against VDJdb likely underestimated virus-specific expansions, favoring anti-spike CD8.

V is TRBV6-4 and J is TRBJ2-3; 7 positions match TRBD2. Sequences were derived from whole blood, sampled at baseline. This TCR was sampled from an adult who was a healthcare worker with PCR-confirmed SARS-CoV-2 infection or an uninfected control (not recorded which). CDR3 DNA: TGTGCCAGCAGTGCAAGCGGGACCCCCACAGATACGCAGTATTTT. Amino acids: CASSASGTPTDTQYF.